Listed below are T cell receptor beta chains from one sample, sequenced in a study of T cell responses to AZD1222 COVID-19 vaccine. The assay was immunoSEQ multiplex PCR, and TCRdb's table has in-frame clones only and misses some. Here the sample spans around 100,000 clones, roughly 91% being singletons. The specimen was peripheral blood, collected on day 0 of AZD1222 vaccination. Every receptor here comes from an adult in good health. Both conserved end residues are part of each CDR3. Fields, in order: CDR3 protein, CDR3 DNA, V gene, J gene, D gene. The D gene is left open where the match is weak.

CASSDSLGSPLHF	TGTGCCAGCAGTGACAGTCTTGGATCACCCCTCCACTTT	TRBV6-1	TRBJ1-6	.
CSVATGTGDQPQHF	TGCAGCGTCGCTACCGGGACAGGGGATCAGCCCCAGCATTTT	TRBV29-1	TRBJ1-5	TRBD1
CASSLGPLEDTQYF	TGTGCCAGCAGCTTAGGGCCCCTCGAAGATACGCAGTATTTT	TRBV7-3	TRBJ2-3	.
CSVFTGTGSYEQYF	TGCAGCGTATTTACCGGGACAGGGTCCTACGAGCAGTACTTC	TRBV29-1	TRBJ2-7	TRBD1
CASSLLQGAFGELFF	TGTGCCAGCAGTTTATTGCAGGGGGCGTTCGGGGAGCTGTTTTTT	TRBV28	TRBJ2-2	TRBD1
CASSYVGQGQGQPQHF	TGTGCCAGTAGTTACGTGGGACAGGGGCAGGGTCAGCCCCAGCATTTT	TRBV19	TRBJ1-5	TRBD1
CASRNPGQGFGNTIYF	TGTGCCAGCAGGAATCCGGGACAGGGTTTTGGAAACACCATATATTTT	TRBV7-2	TRBJ1-3	TRBD1
CASSFDRAGNTIYF	TGTGCCAGCAGCTTTGACAGGGCCGGAAACACCATATATTTT	TRBV7-2	TRBJ1-3	TRBD1
CASSLFNSYEQYF	TGTGCCAGCAGCTTATTCAATTCCTACGAGCAGTACTTC	TRBV11-2	TRBJ2-7	.
CASSDQGASYGYTF	TGTGCCAGCAGTGACCAGGGTGCCTCCTATGGCTACACCTTC	TRBV2	TRBJ1-2	.
CASSLAGAKNIQYF	TGTGCCAGCAGTCTAGCGGGAGCCAAAAACATTCAGTACTTC	TRBV7-3	TRBJ2-4	TRBD2
CARTSGANVLTF	TGTGCCCGAACCTCTGGGGCCAACGTCCTGACTTTC	TRBV30	TRBJ2-6	.
CASKRAGGELFF	TGTGCCAGCAAGAGGGCGGGCGGGGAGCTGTTTTTT	TRBV25-1	TRBJ2-2	.
CASSQETPNTEAFF	TGTGCCAGCAGCCAAGAAACTCCGAACACTGAAGCTTTCTTT	TRBV27	TRBJ1-1	.
CASSIAGTPFRNTEAFF	TGTGCCAGTAGTATAGCGGGGACGCCCTTTCGGAACACTGAAGCTTTCTTT	TRBV19	TRBJ1-1	.
CASSDQRGSPLHF	TGTGCCAGCAGTGACCAGCGTGGTTCACCCCTCCACTTT	TRBV6-4	TRBJ1-6	.